This T cell receptor beta chain was recovered during a study of blood T cell repertoires in COVID-19 (TCRdb year 2020). With regard to the full study: Samples from collaborators originated in the United States, Italy and Spain and spanned both the acute and convalescent phases of COVID-19. HLA class I and class II types, where available, came from metadata supplied by the sample provider rather than from assay-based typing. The repertoires were made available in a free public database intended to serve as a resource for research on the immune response to SARS-CoV-2. Subjects who had been exposed to COVID-19, were actively infected with it, or had recovered from it provided the deeply sampled blood TCRbeta repertoires that made up the dataset. The samples were drawn from the first 160 participants of the ongoing ImmuneRACE study and from more than 1,000 subjects provided by 6 global collaborators. The material from the prospective study consisted of cDNA or gDNA derived from T cells, B-cell-depleted T cells, or PBMCs. The sample metadata nearly always contained a de-identified subject ID, COVID-19 status, age in years and sex.

The full study reports these points: The quantity of clinical and demographic metadata differed by source and by participant and was supplied without curation.

The germline V gene yields SGHVS for CDR1 and FNYEAQ for CDR2. Measured from the cysteine to the phenylalanine, the CDR3 is 14 residues long. The DNA shown is the 42-base CDR3, in frame from base 1. V was cut back by 4 bases and J by 1 base, leaving a gap of 10 bases between them. TCRbeta CDR3 regions were amplified from genomic DNA by means of the immunoSEQ Assay, a bias-controlled multiplex PCR. The original pipeline was this. Nucleated cell counts per sample were estimated from amplification of reference gene primers within the assay. Sequence reads were collapsed and filtered to measure the absolute abundance of every unique TCRbeta CDR3 rearrangement. For each sample, productive Simpson clonality was calculated as the square root of Simpson's diversity index over productive rearrangements. The source is immuneACCESS, and TCRdb retained only in-frame sequences with V and J called. Part of the clones is not carried over; for the studies checked, unresolved V genes explain less than half of this, and the remainder is unexplained. That table is the source of V, J and clone size, and D and trimming were worked out from the DNA. In this sample the table shows approximately 240,000 clones, approximately 90% of which occur a single time. The ten largest clones capture under 2.5% of the sample.

Participants in the prospective study were aged roughly 18 to 89 years, lived in some 24 United States geographic areas, and enrolled through a virtual design. Cohort assignment in the prospective study relied on participant-reported clinical history from a screening survey and a study questionnaire. ImmuneRACE Cohort 3 recovered participants were defined by two consecutive negative NP/OP PCR tests, healthcare professional clearance, or symptom resolution. Mobile phlebotomists in the prospective study collected whole blood, serum and a nasopharyngeal or oropharyngeal swab from every participant. Participants in the prospective study had the option to provide additional blood draws and questionnaires over a roughly two-month period. Before DNA extraction, prospective study blood samples were shipped either frozen or at room temperature. With regard to this clone: What this receptor recognizes is not known. Base-call qualities are not available, and no considerably larger clone is one nucleotide away.

Sequencing was done on a sample of PBMCs or T cells enriched from blood (not recorded which). This TCR came from a young woman who had recovered from COVID-19. The sequence is built from TRBV7-6 and TRBJ1-1, with no confidently assigned D gene. The DNA sequence is as follows: TGTGCCAGCAGCTCGGGAGGAGGGAACACTGAAGCTTTCTTT. Its protein reads: CASSSGGGNTEAFF. Full variable domain (CDR3 extended with the reference TRBV7-6 and TRBJ1-1 proteins): GAGVSQSPRYKVTKRGQDVALRCDPISGHVSLYWYRQALGQGPEFLTYFNYEAQQDKSGLPNDRFSAERPEGSISTLTIQRTEQRDSAMYRCASSSGGGNTEAFFGQGTRLTVV.